This paragraph covers one T cell receptor (beta chain) sequence. Its specificity is not known. This specimen comes from a study of shared clonotypes between healthy human individuals. Study overall: Three plates each covered CD4 naive and memory; CD8 naive two, CD8 memory one. Points from the study as a whole: Of the naive CD4 clonotypes, about 5% were shared across a handful of donors.

Assay used: immunoSEQ multiplex PCR; TCRdb lists only in-frame clones, some missing. This sample has about 2.2 million clones, with 90% to 95% found just once. V dropped 5 bases and J dropped 5; count of bases not matched to a gene: 17. Per the germline V gene, CDR1 is MDHEN and CDR2 is SYDVKM. This CDR3 is built from 17 residues. CD8 cells regarded as naive lacked CD45RO, were positively chosen for CCR7, and omitted terminally differentiated effector memory CD45RA+ cells. The chain joins TRBV28 to TRBJ2-7, with 8 bases fitting TRBD2. This TCR derives from a man in his late teens or twenties in good health. Some clones in this sample may be carry-over from other donors' samples. The material sequenced was naive CD8+ T cells from PBMCs. Here the CDR3 reads CASSTSIGGRIRDEQYF. CDR3 coding DNA: TGTGCCAGCAGTACCTCCATTGGCGGGAGGATTCGGGACGAGCAGTACTTC.